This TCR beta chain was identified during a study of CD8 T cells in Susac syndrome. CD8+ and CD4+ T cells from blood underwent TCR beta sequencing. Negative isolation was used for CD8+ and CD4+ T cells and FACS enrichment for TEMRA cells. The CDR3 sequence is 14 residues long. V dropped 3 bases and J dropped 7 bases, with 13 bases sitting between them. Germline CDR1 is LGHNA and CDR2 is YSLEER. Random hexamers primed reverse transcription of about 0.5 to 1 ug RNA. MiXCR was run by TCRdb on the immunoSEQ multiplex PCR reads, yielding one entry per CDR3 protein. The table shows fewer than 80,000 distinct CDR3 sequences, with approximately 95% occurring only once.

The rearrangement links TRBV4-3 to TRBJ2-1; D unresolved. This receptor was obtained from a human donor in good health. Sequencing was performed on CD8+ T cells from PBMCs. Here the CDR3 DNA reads TGCGCCAGCAGCCAGTCGCGGAAGGGTAATGAGCAGTTCTTC. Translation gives CASSQSRKGNEQFF.